These 16 T cell receptor beta chains originate from one sample sequenced in a study of shared clonotypes between healthy human individuals. Assay used: immunoSEQ multiplex PCR; TCRdb lists only in-frame clones, some missing. The repertoire has some 2,000,000 clones, about 95% of them found once; the top ten carry 0.1% to 0.15%. The sample comprised naive CD4+ T cells sorted from blood. The subset: CD45RA+ positively selected. Source of these receptors: a man between 18 and 35 years old in good health.

The chain combines TRBV5-4 with TRBJ1-1, with D perhaps matching TRBD1 (5 bases). This CDR3 region has 14 residues. V was cut by 3 bases and J by 0 bases, with 9 bases left in between. Germline V gene data show CDR1 as SGHNT and CDR2 as YYREEE (reference sequence). The CDR3: CASSSRDLNTEAFF. The CDR3 region has the DNA TGTGCCAGCAGCTCCCGGGACCTGAACACTGAAGCTTTCTTT.

This chain joins TRBV5-1 and TRBJ1-6; D is undetermined. Germline CDR1 reads SGHRS; CDR2 reads YFSETQ. V was cut by 1 base and J by 10 bases, with 15 bases left in between. This CDR3 comprises 15 residues. The CDR3 DNA follows: TGCGCCAGCAGCTTGACAGAGGGTGTCGGCTCACCCCTCCACTTT. Amino acid sequence: CASSLTEGVGSPLHF.

The genes are TRBV25-1 and TRBJ2-7, with 7 bases that match TRBD1. The CDR3 is made up of 16 amino acids. Trimming cost V 5 bases and J 7 bases; bases outside gene matches: 17. From germline, CDR1 is MGHDK and CDR2 SYGVNS. The DNA of the CDR3 is TGTGCCAGCAGTAACCTCCCGGGACAGCCCCGTTCGGAGCAGTACTTC. Its protein is CASSNLPGQPRSEQYF.

The chain uses TRBV6-5 and TRBJ1-1; no clear D. CDR1 and CDR2 from the germline V gene are MNHEY and SVGAGI. The CDR3 runs 14 residues. V was cut by 6 bases and J by 5 bases, with 16 bases left in between. For the CDR3, the DNA is TGTGCCAGCAGCCAAGTTGCTAGTCCGACTGAAGCTTTCTTT. Amino acid sequence: CASSQVASPTEAFF.

For this clone: Other DNA sequences in this sample translate to the same CDR3. This CDR3 is CASSVVASDTQYF. CDR3 nucleotides: TGTGCCAGCAGCGTAGTGGCGTCAGATACGCAGTATTTT. The chain joins TRBV9 to TRBJ2-3; D is undetermined. Trimming took 0 bases from V and 4 from J, leaving 6 bases between them. The CDR3 is 13 residues long. CDR1 SGDLS and CDR2 YYNGEE come from the germline V gene. Supplemented by reference TRBV9 and TRBJ2-3, the full variable domain reads DSGVTQTPKHLITATGQRVTLRCSPRSGDLSVYWYQQSLDQGLQFLIQYYNGEERAKGNILERFSAQQFPDLHSELNLSSLELGDSALYFCASSVVASDTQYFGPGTRLTVL.

A word on this clone: Other DNA sequences in this specimen translate into the identical CDR3. The CDR3 reads CASSGGQGNYGYTF. The CDR3 DNA reads as TGTGCCAGCAGCGGTGGACAGGGGAACTATGGCTACACCTTC. The gene calls are TRBV5-4 and TRBJ1-2, with 9 bases matching TRBD1. V was pared by 4 bases and J by 2 bases, with 3 bases of the junction left unmatched. This CDR3 is 14 amino acids long. Germline loops: CDR1 SGHNT, CDR2 YYREEE (reference sequence).

This CDR3 is CASSQDRDTYEQYF. The DNA of the CDR3 is TGTGCCAGCAGCCAGGACAGGGATACCTACGAGCAGTACTTC. The rearrangement joins TRBV11-3 to TRBJ2-7; 8 bases agree with TRBD1. Germline V CDR1 and CDR2: SGHNT, YENEEA. The length of the CDR3 is 14 residues. Trimming took 5 bases from V and 2 from J; bases not matched to a gene: 5. Full variable domain (missing parts from reference TRBV11-3 and TRBJ2-7): EAGVVQSPRYKIIEKKQPVAFWCNPISGHNTLYWYLQNLGQGPELLIRYENEEAVDDSQLPKDRFSAERLKGVDSTLKIQPAELGDSAVYLCASSQDRDTYEQYFGPGTRLTVT.

The J gene is TRBJ1-1, the V gene TRBV27; D might be TRBD1 (6 bases). The V end lost 3 bases, the J end lost 5 bases, and 10 bases lay between the germline ends. The CDR3 totals 13 residues. Germline V gene data show CDR1 as MNHEY and CDR2 as SMNVEV (reference sequence). The CDR3 loop is CASSLPGATEAFF. The CDR3 coding sequence is TGTGCCAGCAGTTTGCCGGGGGCTACTGAAGCTTTCTTT.

This chain joins TRBV4-1 and TRBJ1-1, with TRBD1 as a possible D gene (6 bases). V was clipped by 4 bases and J by 6 bases, with 18 bases between them. The germline gives CDR1 MGHRA, CDR2 YSYEKL. This CDR3 region has 15 residues. The CDR3 DNA reads as TGCGCCAGCAGCCCGCGAATCCGGGACAAACCTGAAGCTTTCTTT. It encodes CASSPRIRDKPEAFF.

The CDR3 here is CASSESGTGLKAFF. As DNA, the CDR3 is TGCGCCAGCAGTGAGTCGGGGACAGGGCTGAAGGCTTTCTTT. V is TRBV10-1 and J is TRBJ1-1; 9 bases map to TRBD1. Germline V CDR1 and CDR2: WNHNN, SYGVQD (reference sequence). V dropped 0 bases and J dropped 11; count of bases not matched to a gene: 7. The CDR3 is 14 amino acids.

Regarding this clone: The same CDR3 arises from other DNA sequences in this sample as well. The chain has TRBV27 and TRBJ2-7; no clear D. Deletions cut 0 bases from V and 1 base from J, with 7 bases between. The CDR3 is made up of 14 amino acids. Germline V gene lookup returns CDR1 MNHEY and CDR2 SMNVEV (reference sequence). The CDR3 nucleotides read TGTGCCAGCAGTTTATCAGGCGGATCCTACGAGCAGTACTTC. This encodes CASSLSGGSYEQYF.

This sequence joins TRBV6-5 and TRBJ2-1, with 12 bases lining up with TRBD2. The J segment lost 7 bases and the V segment lost 5 bases, leaving 6 bases of the junction unmatched. Germline V lookup: CDR1 MNHEY, CDR2 SVGAGI. This CDR3 has 15 amino acids. CDR3 bases: TGTGCCAGCAGTCACTGGACTAGCGGGACGAATGAGCAGTTCTTC. Protein: CASSHWTSGTNEQFF.

The chain couples TRBV5-1 to TRBJ1-1, with TRBD1 as a possible D gene (5 bases). The CDR3 totals 14 residues. CDR1 and CDR2 from the germline V gene are SGHRS and YFSETQ. The V end was cut by 4 bases, the J end by 4 bases, with 14 bases between. The CDR3 is CASSQTPGGTEAFF. In DNA, the CDR3 is TGCGCCAGCAGCCAAACCCCGGGGGGCACTGAAGCTTTCTTT. The full variable domain, rest sourced from reference TRBV5-1 and TRBJ1-1, is KAGVTQTPRYLIKTRGQQVTLSCSPISGHRSVSWYQQTPGQGLQFLFEYFSETQRNKGNFPGRFSGRQFSNSRSEMNVSTLELGDSALYLCASSQTPGGTEAFFGQGTRLTVV.

The chain employs TRBV5-6 and TRBJ2-7, with D perhaps being TRBD1 or TRBD2 (5 bases each). CDR3 length: 15 residues. CDR1 and CDR2 from the germline V gene are SGHDT and YYEEEE. The V gene lost 2 bases and the J gene lost 4 bases, with 16 bases spanning the gap. DNA for the CDR3: TGTGCCAGCAGCTTCGGAGAGGGGACCTCTTACGAGCAGTACTTC. Residues: CASSFGEGTSYEQYF.

V gene TRBV7-6 combines with J gene TRBJ1-5; 7 bases agree with TRBD1. Unmatched junction bases numbered 6, after V lost 6 bases and J lost 7 bases. CDR3 length: 13 residues. Germline assignment: CDR1 SGHVS and CDR2 FNYEAQ. The CDR3 is CASSSQGGQPQHF. DNA for the CDR3: TGTGCCAGCAGTTCGCAGGGGGGCCAGCCCCAGCATTTT.

The CDR3 bases are TGCGCCAGCAGCACCGGGACTAGCGGAGACACAGATACGCAGTATTTT. It codes for CASSTGTSGDTDTQYF. This chain links TRBV5-1 with TRBJ2-3, with TRBD2 matching 11 bases. CDR1 and CDR2 from the germline V gene are SGHRS and YFSETQ. The CDR3 is 16 residues long. V lost 4 bases to trimming and J lost 2 bases; unmatched junction nucleotides: 6.